Listed below are T cell receptor beta chains from one sample, sequenced in a study of T cells in Graves' hyperthyroidism and ophthalmopathy. TCRdb used MiXCR to reprocess the multiplex PCR reads, holding one entry per CDR3 protein. The sample lists about half a million distinct CDR3 sequences; approximately 25% were seen once. The specimen was blood. These receptors came from a woman in her thirties with Graves' ophthalmopathy. Each CDR3 is given with its conserved first and last residue. The D gene is left open where the match is weak. Clone size is given for some rows only: seen once, a few or many times, or a class if the clone is expanded.

v_gene	abundance	j_gene	d_gene	CDR3nt	CDR3aa
TRBV20-1	-	TRBJ1-3	TRBD1	TGCAGTGCCCGGCCAGGGGGGCTGGAGACCTCTGGAAACACCATATATTTT	CSARPGGLETSGNTIYF
TRBV28	many	TRBJ2-2	-	TGTGCCAGCGGGGTGGACACTTTGAACACCGGGGAGCTGTTTTTT	CASGVDTLNTGELFF
TRBV9	many	TRBJ2-2	-	TGTGCCAGCAGCGTATTGGCGCAGCGCGCCGGGGAGCTGTTTTTT	CASSVLAQRAGELFF
TRBV29-1	many	TRBJ1-1	-	TGCAGCGTTACTTCCCAGAACACTGAAGCTTTCTTT	CSVTSQNTEAFF
TRBV28	-	TRBJ2-7	TRBD1	TGTGCCAGACCTTCTCGACAGGGAAGCTACGAGCAGTACTTC	CARPSRQGSYEQYF
TRBV9	-	TRBJ2-7	-	TGTGCCAGCAGCGTAGCCGGACGGGGGCCCTACGAGCAGTACTTC	CASSVAGRGPYEQYF
TRBV4-1	-	TRBJ2-7	TRBD1	TGCGCCAGCAGCCATAGGACAGGGGGCTACGAGCAGTACTTC	CASSHRTGGYEQYF
TRBV28	-	TRBJ1-1	-	TGTGCCAGCAACCGGAGTCAGAGGACTGAAGCTTTCTTT	CASNRSQRTEAFF
TRBV6-2/TRBV6-3	many	TRBJ1-2	TRBD1	TGTGCCAGCAGCCCCTTTGGACAGGGTGGTAGCGGCTACACCTTC	CASSPFGQGGSGYTF
TRBV18	-	TRBJ1-5	-	TGTGCCAGCTCACCATCTCGTAGCAATCAGCCCCAGCATTTT	CASSPSRSNQPQHF
TRBV5-1	many	TRBJ1-1	TRBD1	TGCGCCAGCAGCCCGACAGGGATGTACACTGAAGCTTTCTTT	CASSPTGMYTEAFF
TRBV12-3/TRBV12-4	many	TRBJ2-7	TRBD1	TGTGCCAGCAAGCCGGGACAGGGGGCCGACGAGCAGTACTTC	CASKPGQGADEQYF
TRBV12-3/TRBV12-4	many	TRBJ1-2	-	TGTGCCAGCCTTAACCCAACATCCCACTATGGCTACACCTTC	CASLNPTSHYGYTF
TRBV15	many	TRBJ1-2	TRBD1	TGTGCCACCAGCAGAGGGCAGGGGGCAACGTCCTATGGCTACACCTTC	CATSRGQGATSYGYTF
TRBV18	-	TRBJ2-7	TRBD2	TGTGCCAGCTCACCTACGGGGGGGCAAGTCGAGCAGTACTTC	CASSPTGGQVEQYF
TRBV6-5	many	TRBJ2-7	-	TGTGCCAGCAGTTACCGGGGGGCTGAGGAGCACGAGCAGTACTTC	CASSYRGAEEHEQYF
TRBV9	many	TRBJ2-4	TRBD2	TGTGCCAGCAGCGTAACTAGCGGGTCCAAAAACATTCAGTACTTC	CASSVTSGSKNIQYF
TRBV18	-	TRBJ1-1	TRBD1	TGTGCCAGCTCAGAGGGACAGCCTCACACTGAAGCTTTCTTT	CASSEGQPHTEAFF
TRBV4-1	many	TRBJ1-1	TRBD1	TGCGCCAGCAGCTATATGGGACAGATGAACACTGAAGCTTTCTTT	CASSYMGQMNTEAFF
TRBV3-1	-	TRBJ2-7	-	TGTGCCACCATGTCCTCGGACGCCAGCTCCTACGAGCAGTACTTC	CATMSSDASSYEQYF
TRBV18	many	TRBJ1-2	-	TGTGCCAGCCACCCCGACGGTTATGGCTACACCTTC	CASHPDGYGYTF
TRBV30	many	TRBJ2-7	-	TGTGCCTGGAGTGTACGGGGTTACGAGCAGTACTTC	CAWSVRGYEQYF
TRBV6-1	many	TRBJ2-7	-	TGTGCCACCCTAGGGGTCTACGAGCAGTACTTC	CATLGVYEQYF
TRBV12-3/TRBV12-4	many	TRBJ1-5	TRBD1	TGTGCCAGCAGCCCAGACAGGGAAGGCCAGCCCCAGCATTTT	CASSPDREGQPQHF
TRBV24-1	many	TRBJ1-2	-	TGTGCCACCAGTGATGGGGTTGGCTACACCTTC	CATSDGVGYTF
TRBV5-4	few	TRBJ1-1	TRBD1	TGTGCCAGCAGCTTGGTGCAGGGGGGGAACACTGAAGCTTGCTTT	CASSLVQGGNTEACF
TRBV5-1	many	TRBJ2-6	TRBD1	TGTGCCAGCAGCCTGGACAGGGCTGGGGCCAACGTCCTGACTTTC	CASSLDRAGANVLTF
TRBV7-9	many	TRBJ2-7	-	TGTGCCAGCAGCTTGGGGGACGGCCCCTACGAGCAGTACTTC	CASSLGDGPYEQYF
TRBV5-1	many	TRBJ1-1	-	TGCGCCAGCAGCTTCAGGGGCGGGAACACTGAAGCTTTCTTT	CASSFRGGNTEAFF
TRBV11-1	few	TRBJ2-7	-	TGCGCCAACAGCTTCAGACAGGTCTCCTACGAGCAGTACTTC	CANSFRQVSYEQYF
TRBV10-3	many	TRBJ2-7	-	TGTGCCATCAGTGCCGGACATGAGCAGTACTTC	CAISAGHEQYF
TRBV13	many	TRBJ2-7	TRBD2	TGTGCCAGCAGTCCAACCGGGGGGGGCGACGAGCAGTACTTC	CASSPTGGGDEQYF
TRBV7-9	many	TRBJ2-7	TRBD2	TGTGCCAGCAGCCCGCGGGGCTCGGGGGGCGAGCAGTACTTC	CASSPRGSGGEQYF
TRBV2	-	TRBJ2-5	TRBD2	TGTGCCAGCAAGGCGCGGGAGGGCCTAGAGACCCAGTACTTC	CASKAREGLETQYF
TRBV5-6	-	TRBJ1-3	-	TGTGCCAGCAGCTTTCGGGACGCTGGAAACACCATATATTTT	CASSFRDAGNTIYF
TRBV3-1	-	TRBJ2-4	-	TGTGCCAGCAGCCAATACGGTACAACTCGAGCCAAAAACATTAAGTACTTC	CASSQYGTTRAKNIKYF
TRBV19	many	TRBJ1-5	-	TGTGCCACACGGACGAGCAATCAGCCCCAGCATTTT	CATRTSNQPQHF
TRBV27	many	TRBJ1-2	TRBD1	TGTGCCAGCAGTAACGACAGGGCCTATGGCTACACCTTC	CASSNDRAYGYTF
TRBV11-2	-	TRBJ1-3	TRBD1	TGTGCCAGCAGCTTAAGACCGGGACAGCTCTCTGGAAACACCATATATTTT	CASSLRPGQLSGNTIYF
TRBV15	many	TRBJ2-7	-	TGTGCCACCAGCAGAGATCCCGCGGGGACCTACGAGCAGTACTTC	CATSRDPAGTYEQYF
TRBV7-2	-	TRBJ2-7	TRBD2	TGTGCCAGCAGCTTGGAGCGGGGGGATGGCGAGCAGTACTTC	CASSLERGDGEQYF
TRBV2	many	TRBJ1-5	-	TGTGCCAGCAGTGGGGGTTTTAGGGGACAGCCCCAGCATTTT	CASSGGFRGQPQHF
TRBV24-1	many	TRBJ1-2	TRBD1	TGTGCCACCAGTGATCCCCCCAGGGGGTGGACCTTC	CATSDPPRGWTF
TRBV20-1	many	TRBJ1-1	TRBD1	TGCAGTGCCCCGGGACAGGGGAGAAGTGAAGCTTTCTTT	CSAPGQGRSEAFF
TRBV28	-	TRBJ1-1	-	TGTGCCAGCAGTTTATCCAGGGACACGTTGAACACTGAAGCTTTCTTT	CASSLSRDTLNTEAFF
TRBV29-1	few	TRBJ2-7	-	TGCAGCGTGGCCCTGACGCCGACGAGCTCCTACGAGCAGTACTTC	CSVALTPTSSYEQYF
TRBV6-4	many	TRBJ1-2	-	TGTGCCAGCAGTGCCTCCCCCGGGGCAGGGGTAGGAAATGGCTACACCTTC	CASSASPGAGVGNGYTF